The clone carrying this T cell receptor beta chain was recorded once. Its specificity is not known. Isolated PBMCs totaled at least 7 million in each sample. No fewer than 5.5 micrograms of total RNA were isolated from every sample. This specimen belongs to a study of blood T cells in healthy people across ages. Germline loops: CDR1 SQVTM, CDR2 ANQGSEA. The CDR3 runs 11 residues. Notes on the study in general: Versus aged donors, long-lived donors had higher diversity and more naive CD4+ cells. PBMCs that were unsorted prevented a conclusive naive versus antigen-experienced comparison.

For the second PCR, which ran for about 7 to 11 cycles, a sample-barcoded 5' primer and a J-beta primer mix were used. TCRdb independently ran MiXCR on the 5' RACE reads; one entry per CDR3 protein. The sample lists some 880,000 distinct CDR3 sequences, 35% to 40% occurring once. Sequencing was done on a sample of blood. This chain links TRBV29-1 with TRBJ2-5; 7 positions match TRBD2. The end of the DNA is better explained by TRBJ2-7, so the J call may be wrong. This receptor was obtained from a man younger than 30 in good health. The CDR3 DNA reads as TGCAGCGTTGGGGGAGGGTCCGAGCAGTACTTC. Translation gives CSVGGGSEQYF.